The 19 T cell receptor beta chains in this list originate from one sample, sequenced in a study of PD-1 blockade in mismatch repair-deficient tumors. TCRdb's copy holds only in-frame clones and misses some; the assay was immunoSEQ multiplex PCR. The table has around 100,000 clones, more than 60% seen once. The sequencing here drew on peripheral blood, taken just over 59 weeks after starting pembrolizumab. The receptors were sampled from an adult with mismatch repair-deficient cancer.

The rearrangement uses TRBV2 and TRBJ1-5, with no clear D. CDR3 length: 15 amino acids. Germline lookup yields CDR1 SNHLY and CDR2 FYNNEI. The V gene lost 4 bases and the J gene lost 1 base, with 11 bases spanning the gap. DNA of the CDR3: TGTGCCAGCAGTGTTGGCCTAGAGAGCAATCAGCCCCAGCATTTT. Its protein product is CASSVGLESNQPQHF.

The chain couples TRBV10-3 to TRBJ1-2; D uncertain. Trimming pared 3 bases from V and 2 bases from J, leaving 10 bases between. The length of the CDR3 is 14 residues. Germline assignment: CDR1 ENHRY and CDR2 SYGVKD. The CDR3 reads CAISEIPENYGYTF. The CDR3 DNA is TGTGCCATCAGTGAAATCCCCGAAAACTATGGCTACACCTTC.

CDR3 in amino acids: CASSSQGGPLSYEQYF. The DNA of the CDR3 is TGTGCCAGCAGCTCCCAGGGGGGCCCCCTCTCCTACGAGCAGTACTTC. V gene TRBV5-4 combines with J gene TRBJ2-7, with D possibly matching TRBD1 (7 bases). The CDR3 sequence is 16 residues long. The germline V and J ends were trimmed by 3 bases and 0 bases, with 16 bases remaining between them. The germline gives CDR1 SGHNT, CDR2 YYREEE (reference sequence).

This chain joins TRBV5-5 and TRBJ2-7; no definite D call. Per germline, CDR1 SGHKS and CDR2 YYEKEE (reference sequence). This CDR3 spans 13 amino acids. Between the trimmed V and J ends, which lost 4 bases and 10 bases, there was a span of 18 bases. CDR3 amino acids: CASSQDQADLQYF. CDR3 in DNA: TGTGCCAGCAGCCAAGATCAGGCTGACCTCCAGTACTTC. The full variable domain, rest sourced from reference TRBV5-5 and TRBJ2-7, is DAGVTQSPTHLIKTRGQQVTLRCSPISGHKSVSWYQQVLGQGPQFIFQYYEKEERGRGNFPDRFSARQFPNYSSELNVNALLLGDSALYLCASSQDQADLQYFGPGTRLTVT.

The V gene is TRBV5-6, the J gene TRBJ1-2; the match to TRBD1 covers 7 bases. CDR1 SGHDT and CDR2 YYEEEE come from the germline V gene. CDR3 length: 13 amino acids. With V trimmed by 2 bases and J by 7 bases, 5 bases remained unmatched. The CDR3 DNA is TGTGCCAGCAGCTTCGCGCAGGGGGGTGGCTACACCTTC. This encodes CASSFAQGGGYTF. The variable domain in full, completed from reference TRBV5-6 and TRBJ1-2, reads DAGVTQSPTHLIKTRGQQVTLRCSPKSGHDTVSWYQQALGQGPQFIFQYYEEEERQRGNFPDRFSGHQFPNYSSELNVNALLLGDSALYLCASSFAQGGGYTFGSGTRLTVV.

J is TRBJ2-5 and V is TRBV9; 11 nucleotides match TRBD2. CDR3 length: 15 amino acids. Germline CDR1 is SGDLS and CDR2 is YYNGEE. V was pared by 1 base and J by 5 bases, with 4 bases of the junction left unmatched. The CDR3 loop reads CASSVTTSGKETQYF. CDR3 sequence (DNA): TGTGCCAGCAGCGTAACGACTAGCGGGAAGGAGACCCAGTACTTC.

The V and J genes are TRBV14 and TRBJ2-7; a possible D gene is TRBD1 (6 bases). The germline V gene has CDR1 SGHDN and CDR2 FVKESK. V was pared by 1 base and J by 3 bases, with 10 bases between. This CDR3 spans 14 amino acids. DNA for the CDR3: TGTGCCAGCAGCCAAGCCGCACAGGGCTACGAGCAGTACTTC. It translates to CASSQAAQGYEQYF.

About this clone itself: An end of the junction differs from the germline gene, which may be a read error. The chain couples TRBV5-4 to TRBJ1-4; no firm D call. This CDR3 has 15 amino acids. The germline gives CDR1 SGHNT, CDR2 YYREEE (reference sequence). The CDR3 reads CASSQERSYNEKLFF. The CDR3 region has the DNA TGCGCCAGCAGCCAAGAAAGATCATATAATGAAAAACTGTTTTTT.

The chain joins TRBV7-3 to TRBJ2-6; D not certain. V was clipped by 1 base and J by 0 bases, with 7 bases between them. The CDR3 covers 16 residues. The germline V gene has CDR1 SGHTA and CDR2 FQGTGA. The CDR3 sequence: CASSLNAISGANVLTF. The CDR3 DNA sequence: TGTGCCAGCAGCTTAAACGCGATCTCTGGGGCCAACGTCCTGACTTTC.

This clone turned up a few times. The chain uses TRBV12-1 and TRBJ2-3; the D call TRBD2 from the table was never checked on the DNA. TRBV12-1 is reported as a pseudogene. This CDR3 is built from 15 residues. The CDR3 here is CASSLPGGDTDTQYF. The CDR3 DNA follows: TGTGCCAGCAGCCTCCCGGGAGGTGACACAGATACGCAGTATTTT.

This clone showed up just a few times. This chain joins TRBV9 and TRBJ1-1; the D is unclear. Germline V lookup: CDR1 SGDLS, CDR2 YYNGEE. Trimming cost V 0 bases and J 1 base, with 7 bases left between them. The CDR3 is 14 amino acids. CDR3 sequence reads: CASSVALENTEAFF. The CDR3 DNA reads TGTGCCAGCAGCGTAGCTCTAGAGAACACTGAAGCTTTCTTT.

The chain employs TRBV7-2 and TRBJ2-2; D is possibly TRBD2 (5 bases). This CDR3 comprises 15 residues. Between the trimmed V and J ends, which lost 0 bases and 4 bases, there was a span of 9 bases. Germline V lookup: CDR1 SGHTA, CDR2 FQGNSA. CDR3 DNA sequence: TGTGCCAGCAGCTTAGCGGGAGTGGGCACCGGGGAGCTGTTTTTT. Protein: CASSLAGVGTGELFF.

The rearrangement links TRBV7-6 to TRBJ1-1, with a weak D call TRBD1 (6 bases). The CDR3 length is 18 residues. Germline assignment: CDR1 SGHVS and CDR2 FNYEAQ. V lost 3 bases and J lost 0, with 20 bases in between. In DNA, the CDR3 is TGTGCCAGCAGCTTGAGGGGGTCTGGGGCAGGGGTGAACACTGAAGCTTTCTTT. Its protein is CASSLRGSGAGVNTEAFF.

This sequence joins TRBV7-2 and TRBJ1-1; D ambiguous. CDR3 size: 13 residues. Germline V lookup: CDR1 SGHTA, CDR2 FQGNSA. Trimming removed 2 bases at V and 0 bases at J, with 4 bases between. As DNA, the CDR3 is TGTGCCAGCAGCTTACAGGTGAACACTGAAGCTTTCTTT. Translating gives CASSLQVNTEAFF.

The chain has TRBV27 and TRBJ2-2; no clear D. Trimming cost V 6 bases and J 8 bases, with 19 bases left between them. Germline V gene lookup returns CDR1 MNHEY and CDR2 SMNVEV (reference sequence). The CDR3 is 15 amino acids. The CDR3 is CASSFYPSVQGELFF. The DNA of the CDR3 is TGTGCCAGCAGCTTTTACCCCTCGGTCCAAGGGGAGCTGTTTTTT.

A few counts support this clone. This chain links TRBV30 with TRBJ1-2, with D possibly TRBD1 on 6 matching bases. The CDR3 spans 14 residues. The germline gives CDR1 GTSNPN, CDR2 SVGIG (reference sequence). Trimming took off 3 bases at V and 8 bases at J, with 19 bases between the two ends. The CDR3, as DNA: TGTGCCTGGAGGGAAACAGGGATGGGAAAAGGCTACACCTTC. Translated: CAWRETGMGKGYTF.

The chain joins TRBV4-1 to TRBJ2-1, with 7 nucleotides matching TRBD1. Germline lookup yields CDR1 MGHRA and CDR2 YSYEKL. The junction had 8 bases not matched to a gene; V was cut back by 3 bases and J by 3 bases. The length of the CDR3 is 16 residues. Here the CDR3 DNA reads TGCGCCAGCAGCCAGCCGACAGGGAGAGGCTACAATGAGCAGTTCTTC. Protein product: CASSQPTGRGYNEQFF.

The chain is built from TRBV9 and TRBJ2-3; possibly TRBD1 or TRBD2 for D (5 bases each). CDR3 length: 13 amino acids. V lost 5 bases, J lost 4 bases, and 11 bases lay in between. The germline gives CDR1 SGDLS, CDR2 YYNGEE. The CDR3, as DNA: TGTGCCAGCAGTTATCGAGGGGCAGATACGCAGTATTTT. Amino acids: CASSYRGADTQYF. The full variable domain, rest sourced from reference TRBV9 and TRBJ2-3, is DSGVTQTPKHLITATGQRVTLRCSPRSGDLSVYWYQQSLDQGLQFLIQYYNGEERAKGNILERFSAQQFPDLHSELNLSSLELGDSALYFCASSYRGADTQYFGPGTRLTVL.

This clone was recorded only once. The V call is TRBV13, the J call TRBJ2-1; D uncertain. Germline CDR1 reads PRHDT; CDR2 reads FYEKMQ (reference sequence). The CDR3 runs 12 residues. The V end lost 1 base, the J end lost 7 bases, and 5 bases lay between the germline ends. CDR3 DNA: TGTGCCAGCAGCTTAGCCAGAAATGAGCAGTTCTTC. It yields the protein CASSLARNEQFF.